This T cell receptor beta chain is from a study of cytomegalovirus exposure and HLA in healthy donors. Looking at the study overall: As released early, the data held 70 million to 100 million unique TCRs from HLA-typed donors.

The PCR employed 60 Vbeta primers together with 13 Jbeta primers. Generated by immunoSEQ multiplex PCR, the TCRdb table keeps only in-frame clones and is missing some. The table shows a few hundred thousand clones, with approximately 84% occurring only once. Germline CDR1 reads SGHTS; CDR2 reads YDEGEE. Between the trimmed V and J ends, which lost 0 bases and 3 bases, there was a span of 10 bases. The CDR3 is made up of 15 amino acids. Specimen: PBMCs. J is TRBJ2-1 and V is TRBV5-8, with a tentative D call TRBD2 (7 bases). The sequence derives from a middle-aged woman in good health and CMV-seropositive. The CDR3 nucleotides are TGTGCCAGCAGCTTGGAGGGGGGGGACTACAATGAGCAGTTCTTC. Protein: CASSLEGGDYNEQFF.